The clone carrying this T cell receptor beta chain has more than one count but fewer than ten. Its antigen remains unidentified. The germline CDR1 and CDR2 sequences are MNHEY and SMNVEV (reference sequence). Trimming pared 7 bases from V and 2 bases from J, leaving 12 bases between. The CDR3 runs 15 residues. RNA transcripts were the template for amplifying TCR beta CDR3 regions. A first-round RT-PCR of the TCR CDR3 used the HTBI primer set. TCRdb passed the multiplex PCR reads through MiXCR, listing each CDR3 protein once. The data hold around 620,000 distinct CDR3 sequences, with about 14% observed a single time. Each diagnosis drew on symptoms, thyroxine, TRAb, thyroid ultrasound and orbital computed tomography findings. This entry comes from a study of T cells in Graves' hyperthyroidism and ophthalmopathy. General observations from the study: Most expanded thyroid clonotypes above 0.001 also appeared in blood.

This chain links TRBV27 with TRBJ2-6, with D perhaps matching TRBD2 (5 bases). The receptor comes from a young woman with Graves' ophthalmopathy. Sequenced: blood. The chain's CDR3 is CASKPLAAGANVLTF. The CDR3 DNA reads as TGTGCCAGCAAGCCTCTAGCTGCTGGGGCCAACGTCCTGACTTTC.